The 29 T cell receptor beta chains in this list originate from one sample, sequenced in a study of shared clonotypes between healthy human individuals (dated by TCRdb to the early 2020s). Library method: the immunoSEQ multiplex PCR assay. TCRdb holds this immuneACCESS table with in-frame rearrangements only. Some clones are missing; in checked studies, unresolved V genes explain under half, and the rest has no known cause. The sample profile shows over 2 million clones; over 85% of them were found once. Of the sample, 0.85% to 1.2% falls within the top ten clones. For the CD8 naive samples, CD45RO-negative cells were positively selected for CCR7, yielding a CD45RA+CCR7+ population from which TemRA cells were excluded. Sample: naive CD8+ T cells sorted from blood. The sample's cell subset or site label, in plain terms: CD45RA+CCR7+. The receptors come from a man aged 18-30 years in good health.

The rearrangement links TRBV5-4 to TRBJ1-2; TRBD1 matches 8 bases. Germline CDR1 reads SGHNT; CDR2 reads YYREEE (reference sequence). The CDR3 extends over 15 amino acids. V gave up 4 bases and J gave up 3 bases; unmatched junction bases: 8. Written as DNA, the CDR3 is TGTGCCAGCAGCCCGGGGGCAGGGGGCGACTATGGCTACACCTTC. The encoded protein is CASSPGAGGDYGYTF.

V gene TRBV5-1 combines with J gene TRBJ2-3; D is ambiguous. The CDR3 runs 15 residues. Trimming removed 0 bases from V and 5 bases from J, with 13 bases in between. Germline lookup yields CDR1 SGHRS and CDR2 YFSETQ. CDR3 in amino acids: CASSLVVGDEDTQYF. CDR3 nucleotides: TGCGCCAGCAGCTTGGTCGTAGGAGATGAAGATACGCAGTATTTT.

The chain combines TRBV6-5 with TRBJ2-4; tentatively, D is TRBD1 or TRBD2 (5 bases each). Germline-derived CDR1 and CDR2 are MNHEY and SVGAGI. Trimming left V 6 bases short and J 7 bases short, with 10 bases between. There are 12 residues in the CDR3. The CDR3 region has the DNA TGTGCCAGCAGCCCCGGGGACAACATTCAGTACTTC. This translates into CASSPGDNIQYF.

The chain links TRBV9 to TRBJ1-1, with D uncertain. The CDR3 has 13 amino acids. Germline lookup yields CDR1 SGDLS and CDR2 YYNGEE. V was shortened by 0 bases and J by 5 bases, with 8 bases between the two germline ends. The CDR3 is CASSVARETEAFF. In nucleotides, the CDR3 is TGTGCCAGCAGCGTAGCGAGGGAGACTGAAGCTTTCTTT.

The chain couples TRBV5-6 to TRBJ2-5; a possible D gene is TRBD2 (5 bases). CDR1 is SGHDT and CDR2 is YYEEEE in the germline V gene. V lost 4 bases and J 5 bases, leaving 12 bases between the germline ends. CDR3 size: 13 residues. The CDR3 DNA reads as TGTGCCAGCAGCCAGGACTTTATTGAGACCCAGTACTTC. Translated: CASSQDFIETQYF.

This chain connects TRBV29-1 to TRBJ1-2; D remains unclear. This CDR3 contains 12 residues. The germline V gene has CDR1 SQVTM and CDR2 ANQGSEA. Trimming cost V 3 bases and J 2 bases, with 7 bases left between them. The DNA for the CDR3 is TGCAGCGTTGAGGTCAGCAACTATGGCTACACCTTC. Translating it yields CSVEVSNYGYTF. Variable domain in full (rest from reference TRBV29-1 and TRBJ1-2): SAVISQKPSRDICQRGTSLTIQCQVDSQVTMMFWYRQQPGQSLTLIATANQGSEATYESGFVIDKFPISRPNLTFSTLTVSNMSPEDSSIYLCSVEVSNYGYTFGSGTRLTVV.

The CDR3 coding sequence is TGTGCCAGCAGCCGAAGCAGGTCCCTAGCGGGAGAAGCGTGGGGGGAGCAGTACTTC. Amino acids: CASSRSRSLAGEAWGEQYF. This rearrangement joins TRBV7-6 to TRBJ2-7, with 10 bases matching TRBD2. The germline V gene has CDR1 SGHVS and CDR2 FNYEAQ. With 5 bases clipped from V and 7 bases from J, the junction kept 23 bases outside the gene matches. The CDR3 contains 19 residues.

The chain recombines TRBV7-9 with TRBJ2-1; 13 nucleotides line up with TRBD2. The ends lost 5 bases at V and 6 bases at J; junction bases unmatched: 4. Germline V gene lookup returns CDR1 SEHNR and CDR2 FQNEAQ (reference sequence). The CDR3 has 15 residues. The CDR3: CASSAGLAGSNEQFF. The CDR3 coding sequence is TGTGCCAGCAGCGCGGGACTAGCGGGGAGCAATGAGCAGTTCTTC.

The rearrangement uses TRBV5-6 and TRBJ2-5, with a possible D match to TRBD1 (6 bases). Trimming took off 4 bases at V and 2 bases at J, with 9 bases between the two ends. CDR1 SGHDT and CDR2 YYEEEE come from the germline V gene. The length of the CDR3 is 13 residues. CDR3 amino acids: CASSRGHQETQYF. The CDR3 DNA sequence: TGTGCCAGCAGCCGGGGACATCAAGAGACCCAGTACTTC.

The CDR3: CASSDVGDYGYTF. The DNA of the CDR3 is TGCGCCAGCAGTGATGTTGGAGACTATGGCTACACCTTC. This chain joins TRBV10-2 and TRBJ1-2; D is ambiguous. Trimming stripped 3 bases from V and 3 bases from J, with 8 bases between. Germline V gene sequence: CDR1 WSHSY, CDR2 SAAADI. This CDR3 comprises 13 residues.

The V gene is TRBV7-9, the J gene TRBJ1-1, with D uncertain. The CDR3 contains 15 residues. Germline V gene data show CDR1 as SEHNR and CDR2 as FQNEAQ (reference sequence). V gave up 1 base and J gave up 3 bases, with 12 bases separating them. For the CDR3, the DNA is TGTGCCAGCAGCTTAGGGTTCGGATCGTACACTGAAGCTTTCTTT. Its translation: CASSLGFGSYTEAFF.

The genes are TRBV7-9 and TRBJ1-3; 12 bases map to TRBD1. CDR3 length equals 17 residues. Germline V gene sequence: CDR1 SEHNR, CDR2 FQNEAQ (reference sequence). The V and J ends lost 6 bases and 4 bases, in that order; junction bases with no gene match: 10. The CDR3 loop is CASRPGQGAIDGNTIYF. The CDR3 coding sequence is TGTGCCAGCAGACCGGGACAGGGGGCCATAGACGGAAACACCATATATTTT.

The CDR3: CASSLAGQGARGYTF. The CDR3 nucleotides are TGTGCCAGCAGCTTAGCGGGACAGGGGGCAAGGGGCTACACCTTC. The chain links TRBV7-6 to TRBJ1-2; 12 positions agree with TRBD1. The CDR3 spans 15 residues. Germline V CDR1 and CDR2: SGHVS, FNYEAQ. The V gene end was trimmed by 0 bases and the J gene end by 8 bases; junction bases not matched to a gene: 4.

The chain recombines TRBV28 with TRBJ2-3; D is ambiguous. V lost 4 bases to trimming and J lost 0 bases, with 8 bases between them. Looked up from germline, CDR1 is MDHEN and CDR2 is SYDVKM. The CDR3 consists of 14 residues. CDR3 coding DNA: TGTGCCAGCAGTTCTAGGGTGAGCACAGATACGCAGTATTTT. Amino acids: CASSSRVSTDTQYF.

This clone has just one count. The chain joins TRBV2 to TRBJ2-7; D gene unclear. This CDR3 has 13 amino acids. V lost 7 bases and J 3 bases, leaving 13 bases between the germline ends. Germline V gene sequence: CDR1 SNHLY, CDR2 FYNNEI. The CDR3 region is CASMISGDYEQYF. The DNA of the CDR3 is TGTGCCAGCATGATAAGTGGAGACTACGAGCAGTACTTC.

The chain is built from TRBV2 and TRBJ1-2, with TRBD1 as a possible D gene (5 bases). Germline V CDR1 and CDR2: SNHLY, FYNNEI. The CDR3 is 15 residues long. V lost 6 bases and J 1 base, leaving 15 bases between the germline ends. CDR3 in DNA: TGTGCCAGCAGGCCTAAAGGGACCGTTAACTATGGCTACACCTTC. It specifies CASRPKGTVNYGYTF.

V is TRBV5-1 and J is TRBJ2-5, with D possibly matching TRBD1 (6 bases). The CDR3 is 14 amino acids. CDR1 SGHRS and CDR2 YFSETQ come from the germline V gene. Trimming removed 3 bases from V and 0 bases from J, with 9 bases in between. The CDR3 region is CASSYRGYQETQYF. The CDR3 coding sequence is TGCGCCAGCAGCTATAGGGGGTACCAAGAGACCCAGTACTTC. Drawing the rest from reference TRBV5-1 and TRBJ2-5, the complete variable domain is KAGVTQTPRYLIKTRGQQVTLSCSPISGHRSVSWYQQTPGQGLQFLFEYFSETQRNKGNFPGRFSGRQFSNSRSEMNVSTLELGDSALYLCASSYRGYQETQYFGPGTRLLVL.

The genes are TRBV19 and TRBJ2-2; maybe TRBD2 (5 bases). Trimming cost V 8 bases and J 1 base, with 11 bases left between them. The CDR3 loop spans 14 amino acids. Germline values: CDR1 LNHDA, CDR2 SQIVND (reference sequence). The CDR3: CASSSGLNTGELFF. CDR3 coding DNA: TGTGCCAGTTCCAGCGGTTTGAACACCGGGGAGCTGTTTTTT.

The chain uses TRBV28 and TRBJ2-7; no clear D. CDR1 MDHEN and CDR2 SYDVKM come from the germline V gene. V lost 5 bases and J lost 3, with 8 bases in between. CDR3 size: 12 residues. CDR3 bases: TGTGCCAGCAGTGGCAGCCTCTACGAGCAGTACTTC. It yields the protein CASSGSLYEQYF.

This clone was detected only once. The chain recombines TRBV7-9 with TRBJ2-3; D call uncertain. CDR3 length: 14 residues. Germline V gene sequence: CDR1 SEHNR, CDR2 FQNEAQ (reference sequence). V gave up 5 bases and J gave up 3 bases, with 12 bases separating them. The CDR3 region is CASSPMGPTDTQYF. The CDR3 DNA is TGTGCCAGCAGCCCTATGGGCCCTACAGATACGCAGTATTTT. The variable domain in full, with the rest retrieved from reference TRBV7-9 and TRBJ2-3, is DTGVSQNPRHKITKRGQNVTFRCDPISEHNRLYWYRQTLGQGPEFLTYFQNEAQLEKSRLLSDRFSAERPKGSFSTLEIQRTEQGDSAMYLCASSPMGPTDTQYFGPGTRLTVL.

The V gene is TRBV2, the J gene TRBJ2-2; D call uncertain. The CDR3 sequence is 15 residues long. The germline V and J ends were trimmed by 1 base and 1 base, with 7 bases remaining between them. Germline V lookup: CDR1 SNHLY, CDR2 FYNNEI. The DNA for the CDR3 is TGTGCCAGCAGTGAAGGACGGATGAACACCGGGGAGCTGTTTTTT. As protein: CASSEGRMNTGELFF.

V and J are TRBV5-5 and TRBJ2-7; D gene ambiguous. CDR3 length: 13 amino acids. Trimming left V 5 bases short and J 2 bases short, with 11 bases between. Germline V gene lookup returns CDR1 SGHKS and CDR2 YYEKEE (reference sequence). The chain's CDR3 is CASSIGSTYEQYF. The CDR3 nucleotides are TGTGCCAGCAGTATTGGTTCAACCTACGAGCAGTACTTC.

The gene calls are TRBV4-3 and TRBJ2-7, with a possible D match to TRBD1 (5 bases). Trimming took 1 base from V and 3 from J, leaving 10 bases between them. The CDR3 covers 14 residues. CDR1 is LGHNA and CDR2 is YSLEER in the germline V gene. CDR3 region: CASSQAKGFYEQYF. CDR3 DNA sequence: TGCGCCAGCAGCCAAGCTAAGGGGTTCTACGAGCAGTACTTC.

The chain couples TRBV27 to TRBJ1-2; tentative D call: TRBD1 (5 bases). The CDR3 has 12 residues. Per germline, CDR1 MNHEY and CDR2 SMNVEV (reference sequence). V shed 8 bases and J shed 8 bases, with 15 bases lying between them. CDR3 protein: CASHGRGGGYTF. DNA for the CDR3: TGTGCCAGCCATGGGAGGGGTGGAGGCTACACCTTC.

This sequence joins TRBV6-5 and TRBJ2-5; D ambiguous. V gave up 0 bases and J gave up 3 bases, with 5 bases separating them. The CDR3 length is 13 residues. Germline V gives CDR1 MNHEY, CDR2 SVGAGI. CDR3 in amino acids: CASSYSPEETQYF. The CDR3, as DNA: TGTGCCAGCAGTTACTCTCCGGAAGAGACCCAGTACTTC.

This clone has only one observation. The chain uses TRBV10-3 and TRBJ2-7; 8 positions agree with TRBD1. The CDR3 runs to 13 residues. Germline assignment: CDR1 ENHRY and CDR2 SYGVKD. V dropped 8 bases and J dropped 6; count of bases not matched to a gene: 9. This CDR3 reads CAIREGQDLEQYF. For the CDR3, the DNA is TGTGCCATCCGAGAGGGACAGGATCTCGAGCAGTACTTC.

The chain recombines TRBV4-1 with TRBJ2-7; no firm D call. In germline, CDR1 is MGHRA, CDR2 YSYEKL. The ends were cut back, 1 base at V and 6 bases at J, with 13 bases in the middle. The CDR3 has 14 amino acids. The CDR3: CASSQVEEYSEQYF. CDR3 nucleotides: TGCGCCAGCAGCCAAGTCGAAGAGTACTCCGAGCAGTACTTC.

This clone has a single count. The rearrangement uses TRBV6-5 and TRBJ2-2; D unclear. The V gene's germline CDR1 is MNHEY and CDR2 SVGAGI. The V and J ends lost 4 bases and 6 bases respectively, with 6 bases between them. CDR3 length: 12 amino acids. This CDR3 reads CASSFISGELFF. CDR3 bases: TGTGCCAGCAGTTTTATCTCCGGGGAGCTGTTTTTT.

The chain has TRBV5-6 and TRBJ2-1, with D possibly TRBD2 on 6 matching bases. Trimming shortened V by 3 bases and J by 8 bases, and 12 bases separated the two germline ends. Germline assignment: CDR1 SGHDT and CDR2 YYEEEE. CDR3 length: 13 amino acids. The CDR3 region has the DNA TGTGCCAGCAGCTCGACTAGTTATGATGAGCAGTTCTTC. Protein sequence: CASSSTSYDEQFF.